This entry is about one T cell receptor (beta chain). Its antigen remains unidentified. This sample was included in a study of T cell repertoires in cytomegalovirus infection. CDR1 is KGHDR and CDR2 is SFDVKD in the germline V gene. V was clipped by 5 bases and J by 5 bases, with 20 bases between them. The CDR3 consists of 17 residues. TCRdb itself ran the reads through MiXCR, one entry per CDR3 protein. This table holds around 110,000 distinct CDR3 sequences, over 9.5% found once. The TCR originated in a human donor in good health (CMV status not recorded). Some clones in this sample may be carry-over from other donors' samples. V is TRBV24-1 and J is TRBJ2-2; D is tentatively TRBD1 or TRBD2 (5 bases each). The sample taken for sequencing was PBMCs, sequenced either directly or after in vitro stimulation (not recorded which). For the CDR3, the DNA is TGTGCCACCAGTGGGGACCGGGCCCTCGGAAGGACCGGGGAGCTGTTTTTT. Its translation is CATSGDRALGRTGELFF.